Listed below are T cell receptor beta chains from one sample, sequenced in a study of blood T cell repertoires in COVID-19. Produced via immunoSEQ multiplex PCR; TCRdb's table is partial and in-frame only. The repertoire holds under 45,000 clones, 80% to 90% seen once, with under 50% in the top ten. The sequenced sample consisted of peripheral blood. Every receptor here comes from a woman of 80 years or more with active or convalescent COVID-19. The CDR3 runs from the conserved cysteine through the conserved F or W. Size tells how often a clone was seen (once, few, many) or the class of an expanded clone, and some rows leave it out.

NA,13,TRBV10-2,TRBJ1-2,CASSGSGGIGYTF
few,17,TRBV27,TRBJ2-2,CASSFGGRAIRGRELFF
NA,14,TRBV4-1,TRBJ1-2,CASSQAFGTGGYTF
once,16,TRBV7-8,TRBJ2-1,CASSFGTGISYNEQFF
once,13,TRBV7-9,TRBJ1-6,CASSLAAAPPLHF
NA,17,TRBV3-1/TRBV3-2,TRBJ1-5,CASSSGSLAYGNQPQHF
NA,14,TRBV3-1/TRBV3-2,TRBJ2-3,CASSRRLASDTQYF
NA,19,TRBV7-9,TRBJ2-7,CASSLGGLAGGTSSYEQYF
NA,16,TRBV30,TRBJ1-2,CAWSVTPGGRNGGYTF
NA,16,TRBV14,TRBJ2-1,CASSPPLAGVFDEQFF
NA,15,TRBV19,TRBJ2-5,CASRLAGGPQETQYF
NA,15,TRBV5-1,TRBJ2-7,CASSLGLRQFHEQYF
NA,17,TRBV5-5,TRBJ1-4,CAHHAERGGATNEKLFF
NA,14,TRBV9,TRBJ2-7,CASSVDRVGYEQYF
NA,15,TRBV6-5,TRBJ1-3,CASSATAYSGNTIYF
many,15,TRBV6-5,TRBJ2-7,CASSESSGTQYEQYF
once,13,TRBV7-9,TRBJ1-2,CASSFRQGDGYTF
NA,14,TRBV2,TRBJ1-6,CASSARTGGSPLHF
NA,15,TRBV19,TRBJ2-1,CASNDMGASYNEQFF
NA,15,TRBV10-3,TRBJ1-1,CAISGSGTGGREAFF
NA,13,TRBV11-3,TRBJ2-3,CVKAGGSTDTQYF
NA,17,TRBV4-2,TRBJ1-1,CASSQKTGVVMNTEAFF
once,14,TRBV11-2,TRBJ1-4,CASSFTGSREKLFF
NA,13,TRBV7-9,TRBJ2-5,CASSYSSAETQYF
NA,15,TRBV19,TRBJ2-1,CASRSAGTGSNEQFF
NA,14,TRBV28,TRBJ1-5,CASRGLYSNQPQHF
NA,15,TRBV7-2,TRBJ1-3,CASSPDRLGGNTIYF
NA,15,TRBV21-1,TRBJ1-4,CASSNVLVGGEKLFF
NA,15,TRBV25-1,TRBJ2-7,CASSESGGWSYEQYF
once,15,TRBV5-1,TRBJ1-2,CASSLLVGTVYGYTF
NA,16,TRBV11-2,TRBJ1-4,CASSIGDRLINEKLFF
NA,15,TRBV28,TRBJ1-5,CASSFMGAPHQPQHF
NA,16,TRBV5-1,TRBJ2-5,CASSPRTGRAQETQYF
NA,16,TRBV19,TRBJ2-7,CASSTRTSGAHYEQYF
NA,12,TRBV19,TRBJ1-6,CARPNSHSPLHF
once,13,TRBV2,TRBJ1-2,CASSDRANYGYTF
NA,12,TRBV9,TRBJ1-1,CASSVGGGKAFF
few,15,TRBV6-2/TRBV6-3,TRBJ1-2,CASSPPFWDFYGYTF
NA,14,TRBV30,TRBJ2-1,CAWSGGSGRYEQFF
NA,16,TRBV25-1,TRBJ2-7,CASSEEGGVFAYEQYF
NA,16,TRBV18,TRBJ2-3,CASSQGGSGSPDTQYF
NA,16,TRBV19,TRBJ1-5,CASGQGTPNSNQPQHF
NA,17,TRBV28,TRBJ2-3,CASSTSSVAGGPGTQYF
NA,13,TRBV30,TRBJ1-4,CAWSRQGVGKLFF
NA,12,TRBV29-1,TRBJ1-4,CSVARDSEKLFF
NA,13,TRBV10-3,TRBJ1-5,CAISDRDSQPQHF
NA,18,TRBV28,TRBJ1-5,CASSSKPRTGGYYQPQHF
NA,14,TRBV18,TRBJ1-3,CASSTGTAGNTIYF
once,15,TRBV28,TRBJ2-1,CASSILAGVFNEQFF
NA,13,TRBV12-3/TRBV12-4,TRBJ1-4,CASSLGGGEKLFF
NA,15,TRBV6-5,TRBJ2-7,CASSTQVAAPYEQYF
few,14,TRBV18,TRBJ1-5,CASSPPGGNQPQHF
NA,13,TRBV6-4,TRBJ2-1,CASSDNSRDEQFF
NA,17,TRBV27,TRBJ2-1,CASSPEELAGARGEQFF
NA,16,TRBV2,TRBJ2-2,CASSEARGLGGGELFF
few,14,TRBV20-1,TRBJ1-2,CSASSLSGGDGYTF
NA,14,TRBV28,TRBJ1-2,CAEASGGLGYGYTF